This is a list of T cell receptor beta chains from one sample in a study of blood T cell repertoires in COVID-19. The data were produced by immunoSEQ multiplex PCR, yet TCRdb's version contains in-frame clones alone and is incomplete. The sample has some 270,000 clones, approximately 90% seen once. The source material was peripheral blood. The receptors originated from a man aged 25-45 years with acute or convalescent COVID-19. Both conserved end residues are trimmed from each CDR3. The order of the fields is V gene, J gene, CDR3 protein.

v_call: TRBV29-1
j_call: TRBJ2-3
cdr3_aa: SLGTGSIDTQY

v_call: TRBV27
j_call: TRBJ2-7
cdr3_aa: ASSLTRQVYEQY

v_call: TRBV2
j_call: TRBJ1-5
cdr3_aa: ASQVGGGQPQH

v_call: TRBV2
j_call: TRBJ1-1
cdr3_aa: ASNVGRGNTEAF

v_call: TRBV27
j_call: TRBJ1-1
cdr3_aa: ASSFLRETEAF

v_call: TRBV10-2
j_call: TRBJ1-2
cdr3_aa: ASSEAVNYGYT

v_call: TRBV18
j_call: TRBJ1-1
cdr3_aa: ASSPTTRGSRSTEAF

v_call: TRBV9
j_call: TRBJ1-1
cdr3_aa: ASSLTTGGGSEAF

v_call: TRBV6-5
j_call: TRBJ2-2
cdr3_aa: ATERGPGSGELF

v_call: TRBV7-6
j_call: TRBJ2-3
cdr3_aa: ASTPVARRSTDTQY

v_call: TRBV28
j_call: TRBJ2-1
cdr3_aa: ASSPQGYNEQF

v_call: TRBV5-3
j_call: TRBJ1-4
cdr3_aa: ARSGGEKLF

v_call: TRBV30
j_call: TRBJ1-6
cdr3_aa: AWSVGPPRGSSPLH

v_call: TRBV5-4
j_call: TRBJ1-1
cdr3_aa: ASSFRGGVGTAF

v_call: TRBV19
j_call: TRBJ1-6
cdr3_aa: ASSSQQFYRSGTLH

v_call: TRBV10-1
j_call: TRBJ2-7
cdr3_aa: ASSRTRPYEQY

v_call: TRBV7-9
j_call: TRBJ2-2
cdr3_aa: ASSNLGANTGELF

v_call: TRBV28
j_call: TRBJ2-7
cdr3_aa: ASSPRGGSGVFYEQY

v_call: TRBV10-3
j_call: TRBJ2-3
cdr3_aa: AISESTSRVRLDTQY

v_call: TRBV2
j_call: TRBJ2-5
cdr3_aa: ASSETGVIGETQY

v_call: TRBV5-6
j_call: TRBJ2-7
cdr3_aa: ASSLTGQGLEQY

v_call: TRBV3-1/TRBV3-2
j_call: TRBJ2-2
cdr3_aa: ASSHSSGTGELF

v_call: TRBV5-1
j_call: TRBJ2-3
cdr3_aa: ASSFSVPPDTQY

v_call: TRBV11-3
j_call: TRBJ2-3
cdr3_aa: ASSLVGGGDTQY

v_call: TRBV5-1
j_call: TRBJ2-7
cdr3_aa: ASSDDRGLYEQY

v_call: TRBV10-1
j_call: TRBJ1-3
cdr3_aa: ASSPRTAGNTIY

v_call: TRBV3-1/TRBV3-2
j_call: TRBJ2-1
cdr3_aa: ASSQSLGALRNEQF

v_call: TRBV30
j_call: TRBJ1-5
cdr3_aa: AWSRWQNNQPQH

v_call: TRBV7-2
j_call: TRBJ1-5
cdr3_aa: ASSKQGAGKYQPQH

v_call: TRBV7-9
j_call: TRBJ1-5
cdr3_aa: ASSLQGGQPQH

v_call: TRBV2
j_call: TRBJ1-2
cdr3_aa: ASSSEIYGYT

v_call: TRBV29-1
j_call: TRBJ2-1
cdr3_aa: SVGQTSNEQF

v_call: TRBV10-2
j_call: TRBJ1-4
cdr3_aa: ATRWTDNEKLF

v_call: TRBV29-1
j_call: TRBJ2-1
cdr3_aa: SVEDTSVDEQF

v_call: TRBV9
j_call: TRBJ1-5
cdr3_aa: ASSVEAGNQPQH

v_call: TRBV6-1
j_call: TRBJ1-2
cdr3_aa: ASSELLTAGYT

v_call: TRBV5-1
j_call: TRBJ1-5
cdr3_aa: ASSLGTGNSNQPQH

v_call: TRBV7-2
j_call: TRBJ1-1
cdr3_aa: ASSYARGNTEAF

v_call: TRBV5-1
j_call: TRBJ2-2
cdr3_aa: ASSLSGTNTGELF

v_call: TRBV10-2
j_call: TRBJ1-2
cdr3_aa: ASAEGQSLYGYT

v_call: TRBV18
j_call: TRBJ1-2
cdr3_aa: ASSPLGWDGYT

v_call: TRBV5-4
j_call: TRBJ2-1
cdr3_aa: ASSLASGRNYNEQF

v_call: TRBV7-2
j_call: TRBJ2-1
cdr3_aa: ASSFKGGGSYNEQF

v_call: TRBV14
j_call: TRBJ2-6
cdr3_aa: ASSQMWSGGANVLT